Below, one T cell receptor (beta chain) is given with its context. The assay was immunoSEQ multiplex PCR, and TCRdb's table has in-frame clones only and misses some. Found here are over 75,000 clones, under 90% of them singletons; the top ten hold under 15%. Sample time point: pretreatment peripheral blood. Patients were living with locally advanced or metastatic urothelial carcinoma. Germline V gene sequence: CDR1 WNHNN, CDR2 SYGVQD (reference sequence). The CDR3 has 14 amino acids. Between the trimmed V and J ends, which lost 4 bases and 5 bases, there was a span of 12 bases. The data stem from a study of PD-L1 blockade in urothelial cancer. Study as a whole: The year 2014 saw patients start atezolizumab, 1,200 mg intravenously every 3 weeks. Prior chemotherapy ranged from 0 to 3 regimens per patient. Blood analysis took place 3 weeks (second dose) and 6 weeks after treatment start.

Sequencing used PBMCs, obtained around atezolizumab (anti-PD-L1) treatment. The source is a man aged 55 to 69 with urothelial cancer. The genes are TRBV10-1 and TRBJ2-1; D unresolved. The DNA of the CDR3 is TGCGCCAGCAGTGTTGATCCCGCGAACAATGAGCAGTTCTTC. It translates to CASSVDPANNEQFF.